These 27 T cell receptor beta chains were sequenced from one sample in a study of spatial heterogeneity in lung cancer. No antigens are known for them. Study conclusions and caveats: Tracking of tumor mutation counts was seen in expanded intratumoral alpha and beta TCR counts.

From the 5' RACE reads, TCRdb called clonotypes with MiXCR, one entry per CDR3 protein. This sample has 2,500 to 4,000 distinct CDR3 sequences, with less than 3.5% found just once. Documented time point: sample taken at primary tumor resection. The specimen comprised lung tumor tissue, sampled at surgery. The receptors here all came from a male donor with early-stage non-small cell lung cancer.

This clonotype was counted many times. The CDR3 loop is CASSYSIRDLVDQPQHF. DNA of the CDR3: TGTGCCAGCAGTTATTCCATACGGGACCTTGTAGATCAGCCCCAGCATTTT. V and J are TRBV6-2 or TRBV6-3 and TRBJ1-5, with D maybe TRBD1 (5 bases). Trimming removed 3 bases at V and 5 bases at J, with 20 bases between. Germline V CDR1 and CDR2: MNHEY, SVGEGT. This CDR3 comprises 17 residues.

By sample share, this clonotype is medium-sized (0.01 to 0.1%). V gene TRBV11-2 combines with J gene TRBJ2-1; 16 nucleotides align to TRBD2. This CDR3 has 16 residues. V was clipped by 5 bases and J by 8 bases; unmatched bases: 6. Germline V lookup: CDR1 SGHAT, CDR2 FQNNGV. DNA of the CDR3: TGTGCCAGCAGCCAGGGGACTAGCGGGGGGGCGGATGAGCAGTTCTTC. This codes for CASSQGTSGGADEQFF.

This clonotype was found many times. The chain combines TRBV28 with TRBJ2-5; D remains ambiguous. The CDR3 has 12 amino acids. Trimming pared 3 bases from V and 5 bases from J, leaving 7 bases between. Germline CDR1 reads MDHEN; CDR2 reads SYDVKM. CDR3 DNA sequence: TGTGCCAGCAGTTTCCTTCGGGAGACCCAGTACTTC. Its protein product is CASSFLRETQYF.

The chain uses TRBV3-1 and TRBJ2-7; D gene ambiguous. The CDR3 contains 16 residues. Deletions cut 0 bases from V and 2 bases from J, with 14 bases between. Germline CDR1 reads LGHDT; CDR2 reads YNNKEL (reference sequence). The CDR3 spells CASSQDGRTGPYEQYF. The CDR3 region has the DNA TGTGCCAGCAGCCAAGATGGACGCACTGGCCCCTACGAGCAGTACTTC.

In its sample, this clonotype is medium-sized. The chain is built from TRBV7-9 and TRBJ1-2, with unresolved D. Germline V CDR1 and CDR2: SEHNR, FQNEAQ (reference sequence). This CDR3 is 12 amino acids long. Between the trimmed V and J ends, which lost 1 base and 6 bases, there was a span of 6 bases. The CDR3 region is CASSLDSHGYTF. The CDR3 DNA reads TGTGCCAGCAGCTTAGATAGCCATGGCTACACCTTC.

The CDR3 sequence: CASSLGGAPVSGNTIYF. The CDR3 DNA is TGTGCCAGCAGTTTGGGGGGGGCACCCGTCTCTGGAAACACCATATATTTT. This chain connects TRBV28 to TRBJ1-3; D perhaps matches TRBD1 (6 bases). Germline V CDR1 and CDR2: MDHEN, SYDVKM. The CDR3 consists of 17 residues. Trimming left V 3 bases short and J 0 bases short, with 15 bases between.

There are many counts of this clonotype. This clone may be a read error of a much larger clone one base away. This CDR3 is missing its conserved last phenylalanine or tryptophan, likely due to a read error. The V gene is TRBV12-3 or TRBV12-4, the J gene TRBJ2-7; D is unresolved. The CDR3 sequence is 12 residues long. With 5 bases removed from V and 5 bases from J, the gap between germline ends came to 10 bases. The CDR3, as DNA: TGTGCCAGCAGTAGACGCAGAAACGAGCAGTACTCC. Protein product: CASSRRRNEQYS.

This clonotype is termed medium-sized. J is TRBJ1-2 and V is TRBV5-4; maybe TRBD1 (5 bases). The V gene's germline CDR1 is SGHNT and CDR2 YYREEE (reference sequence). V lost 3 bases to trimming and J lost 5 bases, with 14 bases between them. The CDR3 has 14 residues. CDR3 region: CASSSYGGLYGYTF. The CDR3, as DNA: TGTGCCAGCAGCTCGTATGGGGGTTTATATGGCTACACCTTC.

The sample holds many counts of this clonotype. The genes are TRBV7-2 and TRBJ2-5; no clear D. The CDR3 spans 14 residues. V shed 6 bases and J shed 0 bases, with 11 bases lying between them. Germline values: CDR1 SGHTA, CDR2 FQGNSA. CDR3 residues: CASSPLVYQETQYF. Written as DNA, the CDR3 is TGTGCCAGCAGTCCGCTAGTGTACCAAGAGACCCAGTACTTC.

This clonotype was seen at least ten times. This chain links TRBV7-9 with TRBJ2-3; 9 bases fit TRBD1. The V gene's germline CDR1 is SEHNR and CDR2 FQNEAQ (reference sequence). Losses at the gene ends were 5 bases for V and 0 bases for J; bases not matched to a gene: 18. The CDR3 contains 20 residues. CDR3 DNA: TGTGCCAGCAGCCCAAGAGGACAGGGGACGTTCGTGGCTAGCACAGATACGCAGTATTTT. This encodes CASSPRGQGTFVASTDTQYF.

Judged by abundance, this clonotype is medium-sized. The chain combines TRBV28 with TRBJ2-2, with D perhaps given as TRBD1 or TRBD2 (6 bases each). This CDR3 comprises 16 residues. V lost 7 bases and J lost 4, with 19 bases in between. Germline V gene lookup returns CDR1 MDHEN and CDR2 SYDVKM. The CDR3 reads CASKLGGTAGTGELFF. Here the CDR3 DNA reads TGTGCCAGCAAACTAGGGGGGACCGCGGGCACCGGGGAGCTGTTTTTT.

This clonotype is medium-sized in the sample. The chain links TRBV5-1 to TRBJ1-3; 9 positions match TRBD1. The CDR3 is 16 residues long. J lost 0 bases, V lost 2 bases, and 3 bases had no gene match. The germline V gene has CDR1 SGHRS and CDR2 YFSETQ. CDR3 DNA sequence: TGCGCCAGCAGCTTTGCGACAGGGGGCTCTGGAAACACCATATATTTT. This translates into CASSFATGGSGNTIYF.

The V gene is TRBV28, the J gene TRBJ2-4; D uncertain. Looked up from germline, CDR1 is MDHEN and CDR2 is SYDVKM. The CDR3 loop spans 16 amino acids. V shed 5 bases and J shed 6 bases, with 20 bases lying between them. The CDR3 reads CASSPLNGWRRNIQYF. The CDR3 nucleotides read TGTGCCAGCAGTCCCCTCAACGGGTGGAGAAGAAACATTCAGTACTTC.

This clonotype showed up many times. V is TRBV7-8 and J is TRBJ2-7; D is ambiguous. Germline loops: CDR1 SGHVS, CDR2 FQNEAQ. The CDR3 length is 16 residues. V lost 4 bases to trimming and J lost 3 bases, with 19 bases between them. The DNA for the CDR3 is TGTGCCAGCAGCTCTAGGCCGGGTCTATCAGTCTACGAGCAGTACTTC. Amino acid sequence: CASSSRPGLSVYEQYF.

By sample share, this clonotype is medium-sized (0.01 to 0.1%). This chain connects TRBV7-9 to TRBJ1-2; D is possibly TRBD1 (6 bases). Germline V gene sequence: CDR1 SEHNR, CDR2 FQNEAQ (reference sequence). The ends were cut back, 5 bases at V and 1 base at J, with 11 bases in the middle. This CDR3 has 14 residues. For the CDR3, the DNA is TGTGCCAGCAGCCCGCAGGGGATTAACTATGGCTACACCTTC. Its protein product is CASSPQGINYGYTF.

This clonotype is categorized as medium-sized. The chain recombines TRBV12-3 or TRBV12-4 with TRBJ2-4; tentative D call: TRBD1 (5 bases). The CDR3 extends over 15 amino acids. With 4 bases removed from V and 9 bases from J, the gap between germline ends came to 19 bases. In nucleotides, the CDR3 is TGTGCCAGCAGTTCGGCGGACAATCCTCTGTCCATTCAGTACTTC. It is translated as CASSSADNPLSIQYF.

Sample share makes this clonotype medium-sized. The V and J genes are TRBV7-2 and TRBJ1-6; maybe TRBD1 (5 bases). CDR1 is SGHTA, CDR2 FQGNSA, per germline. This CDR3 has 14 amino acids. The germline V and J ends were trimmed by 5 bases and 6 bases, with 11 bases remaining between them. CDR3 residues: CASSRPGVNSPLHF. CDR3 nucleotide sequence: TGTGCCAGCAGCCGACCGGGGGTTAATTCACCCCTCCACTTT.

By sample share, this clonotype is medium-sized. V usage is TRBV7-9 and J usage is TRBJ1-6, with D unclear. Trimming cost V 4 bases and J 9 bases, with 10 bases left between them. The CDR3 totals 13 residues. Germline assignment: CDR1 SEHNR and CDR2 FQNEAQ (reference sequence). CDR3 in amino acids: CASSSDRFSPLHF. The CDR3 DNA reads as TGTGCCAGCAGCTCGGATCGTTTTTCACCCCTCCACTTT.

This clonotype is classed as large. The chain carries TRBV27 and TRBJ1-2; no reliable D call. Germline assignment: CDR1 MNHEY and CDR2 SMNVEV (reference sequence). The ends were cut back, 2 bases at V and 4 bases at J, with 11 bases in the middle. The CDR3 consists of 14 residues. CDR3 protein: CASSLKPGFYGYTF. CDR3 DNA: TGTGCCAGCAGTTTAAAGCCGGGGTTCTATGGCTACACCTTC.

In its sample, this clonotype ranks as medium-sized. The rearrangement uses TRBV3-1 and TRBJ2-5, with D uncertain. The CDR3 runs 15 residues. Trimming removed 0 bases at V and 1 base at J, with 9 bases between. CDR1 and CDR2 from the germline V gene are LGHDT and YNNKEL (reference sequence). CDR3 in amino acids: CASSQDLTAQETQYF. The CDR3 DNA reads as TGTGCCAGCAGCCAAGATCTCACCGCCCAAGAGACCCAGTACTTC.

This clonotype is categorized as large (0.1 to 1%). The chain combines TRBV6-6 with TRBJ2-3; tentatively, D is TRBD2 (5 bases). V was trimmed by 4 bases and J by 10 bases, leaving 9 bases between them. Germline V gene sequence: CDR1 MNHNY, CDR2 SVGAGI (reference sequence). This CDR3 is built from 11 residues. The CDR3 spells CASSFLDSQYF. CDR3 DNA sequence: TGTGCCAGCAGTTTTTTGGACTCGCAGTATTTT.

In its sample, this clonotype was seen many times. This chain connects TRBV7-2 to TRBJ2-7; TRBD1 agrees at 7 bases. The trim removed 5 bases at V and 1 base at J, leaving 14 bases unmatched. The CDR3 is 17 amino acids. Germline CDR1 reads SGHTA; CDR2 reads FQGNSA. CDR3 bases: TGTGCCAGCAGCCCAGGGCTTAGGGGGCACAGGTCCTACGAGCAGTACTTC. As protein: CASSPGLRGHRSYEQYF.

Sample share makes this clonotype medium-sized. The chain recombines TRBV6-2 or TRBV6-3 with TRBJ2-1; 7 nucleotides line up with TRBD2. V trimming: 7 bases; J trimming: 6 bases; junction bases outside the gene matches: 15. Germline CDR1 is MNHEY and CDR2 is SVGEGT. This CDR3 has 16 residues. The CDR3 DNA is TGTGCCAGCACCGAGCCCCGCGGGGGTAGGGCCAATGAGCAGTTCTTC. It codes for CASTEPRGGRANEQFF.

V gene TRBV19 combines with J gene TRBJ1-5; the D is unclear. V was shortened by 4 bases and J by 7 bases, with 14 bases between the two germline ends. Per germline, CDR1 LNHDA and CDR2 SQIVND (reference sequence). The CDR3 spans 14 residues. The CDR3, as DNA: TGTGCCAGTAGTAACGGGAACCCGGGGCAGCCCCAGCATTTT. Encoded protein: CASSNGNPGQPQHF.

CDR3 loop: CASSLYGQQTGRNTEAFF. CDR3 nucleotides: TGCGCCAGCAGCTTGTACGGGCAACAGACAGGGCGGAACACTGAAGCTTTCTTT. The chain links TRBV5-1 to TRBJ1-1; 7 nucleotides line up with TRBD1. V trimming: 1 base; J trimming: 1 base; junction bases outside the gene matches: 13. Germline CDR1 and CDR2: SGHRS and YFSETQ. This CDR3 is 18 amino acids long. Together with reference TRBV5-1 and TRBJ1-1, the CDR3 gives the full variable domain: KAGVTQTPRYLIKTRGQQVTLSCSPISGHRSVSWYQQTPGQGLQFLFEYFSETQRNKGNFPGRFSGRQFSNSRSEMNVSTLELGDSALYLCASSLYGQQTGRNTEAFFGQGTRLTVV.

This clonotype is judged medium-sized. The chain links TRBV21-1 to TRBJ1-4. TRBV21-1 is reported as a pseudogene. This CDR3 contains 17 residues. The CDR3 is CASSKGGGSETNEKLFF. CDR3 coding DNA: TGTGCCAGCAGCAAAGGGGGTGGAAGCGAAACTAATGAAAAACTGTTTTTT.

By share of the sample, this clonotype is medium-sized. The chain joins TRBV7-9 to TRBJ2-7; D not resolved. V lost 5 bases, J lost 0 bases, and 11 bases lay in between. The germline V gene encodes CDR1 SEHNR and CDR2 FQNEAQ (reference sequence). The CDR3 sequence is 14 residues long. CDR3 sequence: CASSPPGGSYEQYF. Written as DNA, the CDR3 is TGTGCCAGCAGCCCTCCCGGCGGCTCCTACGAGCAGTACTTC.